This TCR beta chain was captured in a study of TIL therapy for anti-PD-1-resistant metastatic lung cancer. The immunoSEQ assay was v3. Produced via immunoSEQ multiplex PCR; TCRdb's table is partial and in-frame only. The sample lists 25,000 to 35,000 clones; about 70% were seen once. Germline V gives CDR1 SGHRS, CDR2 YFSETQ. CDR3 length: 17 residues. V was clipped by 4 bases and J by 0 bases, with 17 bases between them. Time point meaning: pre-treatment sample, taken before nivolumab and TIL therapy. The sequencing here drew on blood, taken at baseline. This rearrangement joins TRBV5-1 to TRBJ2-1; the D is unclear. This receptor was obtained from a woman aged 25-85 years with non-small cell lung cancer. The CDR3 DNA reads as TGCGCCAGCAGCCTGAGGCCACTTCCTAGCTCCTACAATGAGCAGTTCTTC. This translates into CASSLRPLPSSYNEQFF. The complete variable domain, with remaining parts taken from reference TRBV5-1 and TRBJ2-1, reads KAGVTQTPRYLIKTRGQQVTLSCSPISGHRSVSWYQQTPGQGLQFLFEYFSETQRNKGNFPGRFSGRQFSNSRSEMNVSTLELGDSALYLCASSLRPLPSSYNEQFFGPGTRLTVL.